This TCR beta chain is from a study of cytomegalovirus exposure and HLA in healthy donors. General study findings and limits: In a later analysis, a genetic analysis reported fewer productive-TCR N-insertions in an Asian-associated ancestry cluster than the cohort average. Presence/absence analysis assumed near-uniform sequencing depth across donors. In a later analysis, TCR beta V- and J-gene trimming was associated with a missense DCLRE1C variant.

The table lists this clone with a few counts. The target antigen is unknown. The study ran its PCR with 60 Vbeta and 13 Jbeta primers. Authors' data handling: In a later analysis, of around 80 million unique beta chains, 9 million to 11 million appeared in at least two donors. The protocol was immunoSEQ multiplex PCR, while the TCRdb copy is restricted to in-frame clones and leaves out a portion. The V and J calls and clone size come from that table; D and trimming were worked out from the DNA. The sample lists approximately 93,000 clones; approximately 75% were seen once. The CDR3 has 15 amino acids. V shed 3 bases and J shed 1 base, with 13 bases lying between them. CDR1 LGHNA and CDR2 YSLEER come from the germline V gene.

Material for sequencing was PBMCs. The sequence derives from a woman aged 40 to 55 in good health and CMV-seronegative. J is TRBJ2-7 and V is TRBV4-3, with D possibly matching TRBD1 (6 bases). The CDR3 protein is CASSQDSSLSYEQYF. CDR3 in DNA: TGCGCCAGCAGCCAGGACAGTTCGCTGTCCTACGAGCAGTACTTC.